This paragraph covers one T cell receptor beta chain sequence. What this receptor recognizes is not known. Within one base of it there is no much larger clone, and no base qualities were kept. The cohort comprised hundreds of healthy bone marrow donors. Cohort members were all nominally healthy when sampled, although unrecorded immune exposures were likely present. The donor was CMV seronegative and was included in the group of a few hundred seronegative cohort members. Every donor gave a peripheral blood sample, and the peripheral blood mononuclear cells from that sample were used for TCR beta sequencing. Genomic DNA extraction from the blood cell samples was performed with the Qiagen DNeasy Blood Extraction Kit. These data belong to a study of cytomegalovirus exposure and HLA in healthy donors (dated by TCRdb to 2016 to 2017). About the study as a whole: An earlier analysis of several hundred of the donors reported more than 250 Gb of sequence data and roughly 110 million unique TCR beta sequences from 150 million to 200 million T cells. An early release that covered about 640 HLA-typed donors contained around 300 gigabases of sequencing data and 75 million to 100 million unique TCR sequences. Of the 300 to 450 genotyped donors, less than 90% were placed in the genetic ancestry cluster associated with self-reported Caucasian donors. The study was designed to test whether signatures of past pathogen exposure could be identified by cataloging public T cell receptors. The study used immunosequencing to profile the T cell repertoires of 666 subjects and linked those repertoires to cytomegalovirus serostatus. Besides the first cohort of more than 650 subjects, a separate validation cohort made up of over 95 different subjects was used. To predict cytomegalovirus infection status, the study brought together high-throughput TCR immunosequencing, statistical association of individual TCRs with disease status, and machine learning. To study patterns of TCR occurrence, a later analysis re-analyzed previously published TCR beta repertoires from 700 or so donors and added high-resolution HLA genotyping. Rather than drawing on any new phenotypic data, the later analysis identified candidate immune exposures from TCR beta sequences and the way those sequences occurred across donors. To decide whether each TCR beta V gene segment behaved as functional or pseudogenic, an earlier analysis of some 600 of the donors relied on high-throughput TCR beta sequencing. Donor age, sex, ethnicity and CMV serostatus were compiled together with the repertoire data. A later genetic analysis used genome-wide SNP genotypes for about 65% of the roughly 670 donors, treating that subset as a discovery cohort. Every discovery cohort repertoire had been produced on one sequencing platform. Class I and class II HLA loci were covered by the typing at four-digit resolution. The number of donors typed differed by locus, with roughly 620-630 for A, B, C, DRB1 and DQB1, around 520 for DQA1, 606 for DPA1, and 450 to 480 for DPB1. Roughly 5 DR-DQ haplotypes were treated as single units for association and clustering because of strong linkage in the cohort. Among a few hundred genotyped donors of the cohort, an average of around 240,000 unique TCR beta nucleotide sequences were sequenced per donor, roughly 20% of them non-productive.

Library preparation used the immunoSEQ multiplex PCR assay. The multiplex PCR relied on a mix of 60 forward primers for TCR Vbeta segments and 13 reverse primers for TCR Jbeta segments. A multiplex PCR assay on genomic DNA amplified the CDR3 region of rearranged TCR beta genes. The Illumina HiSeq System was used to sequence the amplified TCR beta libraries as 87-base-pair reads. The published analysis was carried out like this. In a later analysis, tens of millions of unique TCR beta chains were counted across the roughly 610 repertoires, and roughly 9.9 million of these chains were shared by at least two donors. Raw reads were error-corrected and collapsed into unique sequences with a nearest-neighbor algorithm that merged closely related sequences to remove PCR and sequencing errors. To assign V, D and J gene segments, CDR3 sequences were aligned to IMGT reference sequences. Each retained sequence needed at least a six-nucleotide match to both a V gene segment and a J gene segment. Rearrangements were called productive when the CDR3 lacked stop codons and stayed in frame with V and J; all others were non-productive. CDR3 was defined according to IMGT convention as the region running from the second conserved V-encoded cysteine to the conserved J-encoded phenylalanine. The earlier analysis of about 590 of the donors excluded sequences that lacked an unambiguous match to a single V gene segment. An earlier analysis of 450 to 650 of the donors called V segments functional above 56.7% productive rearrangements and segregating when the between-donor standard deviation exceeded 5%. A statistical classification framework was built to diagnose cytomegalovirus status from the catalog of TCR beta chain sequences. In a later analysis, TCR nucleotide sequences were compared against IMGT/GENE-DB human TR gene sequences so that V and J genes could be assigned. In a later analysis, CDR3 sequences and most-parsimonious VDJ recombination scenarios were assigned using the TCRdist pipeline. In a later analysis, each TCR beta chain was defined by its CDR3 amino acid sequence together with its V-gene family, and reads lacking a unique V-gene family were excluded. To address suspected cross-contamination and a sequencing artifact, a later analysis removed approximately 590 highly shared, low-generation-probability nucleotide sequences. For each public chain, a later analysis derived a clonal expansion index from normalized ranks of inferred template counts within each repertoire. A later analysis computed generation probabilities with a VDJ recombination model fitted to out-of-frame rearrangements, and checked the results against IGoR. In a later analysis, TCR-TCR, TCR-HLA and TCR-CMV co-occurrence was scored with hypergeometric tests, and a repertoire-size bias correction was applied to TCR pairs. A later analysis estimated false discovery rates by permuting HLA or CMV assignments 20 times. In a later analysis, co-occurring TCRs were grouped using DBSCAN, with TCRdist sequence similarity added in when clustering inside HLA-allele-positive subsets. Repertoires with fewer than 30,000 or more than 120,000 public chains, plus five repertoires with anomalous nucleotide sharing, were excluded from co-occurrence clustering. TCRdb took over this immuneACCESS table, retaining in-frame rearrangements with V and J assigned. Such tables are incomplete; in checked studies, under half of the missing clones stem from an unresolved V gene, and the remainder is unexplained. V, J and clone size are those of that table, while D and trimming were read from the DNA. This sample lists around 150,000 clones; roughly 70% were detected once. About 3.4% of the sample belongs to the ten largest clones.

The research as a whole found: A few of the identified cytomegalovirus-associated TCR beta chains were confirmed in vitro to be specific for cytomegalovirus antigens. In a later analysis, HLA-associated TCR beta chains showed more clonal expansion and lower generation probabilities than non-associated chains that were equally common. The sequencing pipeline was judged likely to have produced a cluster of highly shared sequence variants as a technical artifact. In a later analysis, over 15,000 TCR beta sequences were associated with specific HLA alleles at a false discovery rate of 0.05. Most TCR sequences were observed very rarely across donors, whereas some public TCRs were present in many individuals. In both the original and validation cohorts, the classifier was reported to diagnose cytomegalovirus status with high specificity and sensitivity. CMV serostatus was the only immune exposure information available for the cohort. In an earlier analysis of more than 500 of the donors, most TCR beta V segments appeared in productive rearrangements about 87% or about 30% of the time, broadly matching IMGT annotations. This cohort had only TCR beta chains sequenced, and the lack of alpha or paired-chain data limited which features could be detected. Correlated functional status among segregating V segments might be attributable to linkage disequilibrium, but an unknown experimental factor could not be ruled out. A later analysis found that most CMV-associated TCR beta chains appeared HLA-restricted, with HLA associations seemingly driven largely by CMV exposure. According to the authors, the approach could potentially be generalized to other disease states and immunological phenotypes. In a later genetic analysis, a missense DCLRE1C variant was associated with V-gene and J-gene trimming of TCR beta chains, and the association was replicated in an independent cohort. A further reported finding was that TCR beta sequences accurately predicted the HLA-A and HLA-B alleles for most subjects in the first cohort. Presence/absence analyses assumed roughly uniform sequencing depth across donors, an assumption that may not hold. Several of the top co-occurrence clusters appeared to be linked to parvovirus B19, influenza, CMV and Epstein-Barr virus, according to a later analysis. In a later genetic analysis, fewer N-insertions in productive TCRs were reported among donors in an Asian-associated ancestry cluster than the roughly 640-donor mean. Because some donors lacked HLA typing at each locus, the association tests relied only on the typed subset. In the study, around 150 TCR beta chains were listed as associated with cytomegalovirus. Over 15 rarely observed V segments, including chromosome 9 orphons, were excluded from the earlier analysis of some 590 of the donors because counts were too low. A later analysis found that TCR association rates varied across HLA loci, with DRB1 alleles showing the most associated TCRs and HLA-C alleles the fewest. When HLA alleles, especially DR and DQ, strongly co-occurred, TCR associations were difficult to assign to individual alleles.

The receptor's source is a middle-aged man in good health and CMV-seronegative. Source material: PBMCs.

The bases read TGTGCCAGCAGCAAAAGACCGGCGGTCCGGGACAGGGGGCGCGCGGGCAATCAGCCCCAGCATTTT. Its protein reads: CASSKRPAVRDRGRAGNQPQHF. This sequence uses TRBV21-1 and TRBJ1-5; the table names TRBD1, a call not compared with the DNA. TRBV21-1 is described as a pseudogene. Taken from cysteine to phenylalanine, the CDR3 has 22 residues. The entry retains the CDR3 DNA only, 66 bases that are in frame from base 1.